The 21 T cell receptor beta chains below were found in one sample sequenced in a study of cytomegalovirus exposure and HLA in healthy donors. Vbeta (60) and Jbeta (13) primers were used in the PCR. The data were produced by immunoSEQ multiplex PCR, yet TCRdb's version contains in-frame clones alone and is incomplete. The data show roughly 120,000 clones, about 80% seen once. The source material was PBMCs. Receptors originate from a man in his forties or fifties in good health and CMV-seropositive.

The V and J genes are TRBV2 and TRBJ2-3, with TRBD1 matching 7 bases. This CDR3 region has 13 residues. The germline CDR1 and CDR2 sequences are SNHLY and FYNNEI. Trimming removed 7 bases from V and 2 bases from J; junction bases left unmatched: 3. This chain's CDR3 is CASNRGPTDTQYF. For the CDR3, the DNA is TGTGCCAGCAACAGGGGACCCACAGATACGCAGTATTTT.

The rearrangement links TRBV29-1 to TRBJ1-5; possible D gene TRBD1, 6 bases. This CDR3 is 16 amino acids long. V was shortened by 6 bases and J by 2 bases, with 20 bases between the two germline ends. CDR1 is SQVTM, CDR2 ANQGSEA, per germline. CDR3 nucleotides: TGCAGCGTGTCCATCCAGGGGCGAGGGGGCAATCAGCCCCAGCATTTT. Its protein is CSVSIQGRGGNQPQHF.

The gene calls are TRBV7-2 and TRBJ1-1, with 9 nucleotides matching TRBD1. The CDR3 covers 14 residues. Trimming removed 6 bases from V and 2 bases from J; junction bases left unmatched: 4. Germline loops: CDR1 SGHTA, CDR2 FQGNSA. Here the CDR3 DNA reads TGTGCCAGCAGTCGGACAGGGGTAAACACTGAAGCTTTCTTT. Its translation is CASSRTGVNTEAFF.

This sequence joins TRBV6-5 and TRBJ1-1; no firm D call. Germline V CDR1 and CDR2: MNHEY, SVGAGI. The CDR3 runs to 15 residues. With 2 bases removed from V and 0 bases from J, the gap between germline ends came to 10 bases. CDR3 in amino acids: CASSYTRTMNTEAFF. In nucleotides, the CDR3 is TGTGCCAGCAGTTACACCAGGACTATGAACACTGAAGCTTTCTTT.

This chain uses TRBV7-3 with TRBJ1-1, with TRBD1 matching over 7 bases. Looked up from germline, CDR1 is SGHTA and CDR2 is FQGTGA. This CDR3 is built from 13 residues. V was clipped by 4 bases and J by 11 bases; unmatched bases: 10. CDR3 nucleotide sequence: TGTGCCAGCAGCTCCCACCCGGGACAGAGGGCTTTCTTT. Translation gives CASSSHPGQRAFF.

The chain links TRBV7-9 to TRBJ2-1; the D gene is possibly TRBD2 (6 bases). The V gene's germline CDR1 is SEHNR and CDR2 FQNEAQ (reference sequence). Trimming left V 5 bases short and J 10 bases short, with 18 bases between. The CDR3 spans 14 residues. The CDR3 bases are TGTGCCAGCAGCCCTGGGGCCTTTGGGGGGGAGCAGTTCTTC. It specifies CASSPGAFGGEQFF.

This rearrangement joins TRBV10-3 to TRBJ2-3, with D tentatively TRBD1 (6 bases). Germline-derived CDR1 and CDR2 are ENHRY and SYGVKD. There are 13 residues in the CDR3. The germline V and J ends were trimmed by 3 bases and 4 bases, with 8 bases remaining between them. The CDR3 DNA sequence: TGTGCCATCAGTGACAGGGGCGCAGATACGCAGTATTTT. The encoded protein is CAISDRGADTQYF.

Only a few counts were recorded for this clone. The chain is built from TRBV6-1 and TRBJ1-4, with 9 bases lining up with TRBD1. With V trimmed by 7 bases and J by 7 bases, 7 bases remained unmatched. CDR1 is MNHNS, CDR2 SASEGT, per germline. CDR3 length: 14 residues. The CDR3 spells CASTSGQGGEKLFF. CDR3 DNA sequence: TGTGCCAGCACATCGGGACAGGGAGGTGAAAAACTGTTTTTT.

J is TRBJ2-5 and V is TRBV29-1, with 7 bases that match TRBD2. The CDR3 is 16 residues long. Looked up from germline, CDR1 is SQVTM and CDR2 is ANQGSEA. V dropped 0 bases and J dropped 4; count of bases not matched to a gene: 11. This chain's CDR3 is CSVEDGLRGGGETQYF. CDR3 in DNA: TGCAGCGTTGAAGATGGGTTAAGGGGCGGGGGAGAGACCCAGTACTTC.

J is TRBJ2-7 and V is TRBV29-1, with 8 bases lining up with TRBD1. V was clipped by 0 bases and J by 3 bases; unmatched bases: 4. Germline V gene lookup returns CDR1 SQVTM and CDR2 ANQGSEA. The CDR3 runs to 14 residues. CDR3 in amino acids: CSVEDQDRGYEQYF. The CDR3 bases are TGCAGCGTTGAAGATCAAGACAGGGGCTACGAGCAGTACTTC.

The rearrangement uses TRBV28 and TRBJ1-2; possible D gene TRBD1, 5 bases. V was cut by 2 bases and J by 3 bases, with 13 bases left in between. The CDR3 runs 15 residues. Germline assignment: CDR1 MDHEN and CDR2 SYDVKM. The CDR3 sequence is CASSLSQGDYYGYTF. Written as DNA, the CDR3 is TGTGCCAGCAGTTTAAGCCAGGGTGATTACTATGGCTACACCTTC.

The chain joins TRBV4-1 to TRBJ1-4; D possibly corresponds to TRBD1 (5 bases). Germline values: CDR1 MGHRA, CDR2 YSYEKL. The V and J ends lost 3 bases and 3 bases respectively, with 14 bases between them. CDR3 length: 16 amino acids. The DNA for the CDR3 is TGCGCCAGCAGCCAGTTCGGGGCGGGGGCTAATGAAAAACTGTTTTTT. Protein sequence: CASSQFGAGANEKLFF.

This clone was seen only a few times. The J gene is TRBJ1-1, the V gene TRBV4-1; TRBD1 agrees at 8 bases. V gave up 4 bases and J gave up 0 bases; unmatched junction bases: 10. The CDR3 spans 17 residues. Germline V lookup: CDR1 MGHRA, CDR2 YSYEKL. As DNA, the CDR3 is TGCGCCAGCAGCCCCCGGACAGGGCTTATTATGAACACTGAAGCTTTCTTT. This gives the protein CASSPRTGLIMNTEAFF.

The CDR3 DNA sequence: TGTGCCAGCAGCGACGTCCTCATTTCCAGGGATTGGGAGCAGTTCTTC. This gives the protein CASSDVLISRDWEQFF. V usage is TRBV7-2 and J usage is TRBJ2-1; tentatively, D is TRBD1 (5 bases). CDR3 length equals 16 residues. CDR1 is SGHTA and CDR2 is FQGNSA in the germline V gene. V lost 5 bases and J 10 bases, leaving 24 bases between the germline ends.

The V gene is TRBV9, the J gene TRBJ1-3, with D possibly TRBD1 on 5 matching bases. Between the trimmed V and J ends, which lost 0 bases and 8 bases, there was a span of 12 bases. CDR3 length equals 14 residues. The germline V gene encodes CDR1 SGDLS and CDR2 YYNGEE. The DNA for the CDR3 is TGTGCCAGCAGCGTAGAAGGGAGGGGAGACACCATATATTTT. Translated: CASSVEGRGDTIYF.

This sequence joins TRBV6-5 and TRBJ1-6; D is unclear. Per germline, CDR1 MNHEY and CDR2 SVGAGI. The CDR3 runs 15 residues. V lost 6 bases and J 0 bases, leaving 9 bases between the germline ends. CDR3 bases: TGTGCCAGCAGGCCTATGAGCTCCTATAATTCACCCCTCCACTTT. This codes for CASRPMSSYNSPLHF.

J is TRBJ2-5 and V is TRBV28; 10 bases line up with TRBD2. Germline values: CDR1 MDHEN, CDR2 SYDVKM. V was clipped by 6 bases and J by 4 bases; unmatched bases: 11. The CDR3 sequence is 16 residues long. The CDR3 reads CASRYSGGRLRETQYF. Written as DNA, the CDR3 is TGTGCCAGCAGGTATAGCGGGGGGCGTCTAAGAGAGACCCAGTACTTC.

The chain employs TRBV4-2 and TRBJ2-7, with 12 nucleotides matching TRBD2. Germline assignment: CDR1 LGHNA and CDR2 YNFKEQ. The CDR3 has 20 amino acids. V was clipped by 2 bases and J by 1 base; unmatched bases: 15. The CDR3 region is CASSQSILAGGLVGSYEQYF. The CDR3 DNA is TGTGCCAGCAGCCAATCTATACTAGCGGGAGGCTTAGTGGGGTCCTACGAGCAGTACTTC.

V is TRBV6-6 and J is TRBJ1-1, with TRBD1 matching over 12 bases. J lost 7 bases, V lost 4 bases, and 7 bases had no gene match. This CDR3 contains 15 residues. Germline V gene data show CDR1 as MNHNY and CDR2 as SVGAGI (reference sequence). The DNA for the CDR3 is TGTGCCAGCAGTTCGGGACAGGGGGCCGTCCGTGAAGCTTTCTTT. The encoded protein is CASSSGQGAVREAFF.

Comments on this clone: Germline is not matched at one junction end, which may reflect a read error. The chain uses TRBV6-6 and TRBJ1-5; 8 bases line up with TRBD1. Germline-derived CDR1 and CDR2 are MNHNY and SVGAGI (reference sequence). The CDR3 runs 16 residues. CDR3 region: CASSDSTGVSNQPQHF. Here the CDR3 DNA reads TGTGCCAGCAGTGACTCGACAGGGGTTAGCAATCAGCCCCAGCATTTT.

CDR3 in amino acids: CASSRESGKTEAFF. The CDR3 coding sequence is TGCGCCAGCAGCCGTGAATCGGGAAAGACTGAAGCTTTCTTT. The chain uses TRBV5-1 and TRBJ1-1; D gene unclear. Germline lookup yields CDR1 SGHRS and CDR2 YFSETQ. The CDR3 has 14 residues. V was cut by 4 bases and J by 5 bases, with 15 bases left in between.